The 20 T cell receptor beta chains presented below share a single source sample, sequenced in a study of T cells expressing NK-cell markers. TCRdb re-called the 5' RACE reads; every CDR3 protein appears as one record, without DNA. In total, the table holds 150,000 to 160,000 distinct CDR3 sequences. Specimen: blood T cells: a sorted CD56 or NKG2C T cell subset, CD4+ or CD8+ T cells, or bulk PBMC T cells (not recorded which). All receptors derive from a woman aged 45-59 years in good health.

The chain links TRBV12-3 or TRBV12-4 to TRBJ2-1; TCRdb reports TRBD1, a call that lacks DNA to check it against. This CDR3 has 18 residues. This CDR3 reads CASSQSVGRDNLNNEQFF.

The CDR3 region is CASSPTSGGTDTQYF. The rearrangement uses TRBV7-8 and TRBJ2-3; the TRBD2 assignment by TCRdb is unverifiable without DNA. Looked up from germline, CDR1 is SGHVS and CDR2 is FQNEAQ. CDR3 length: 15 residues.

The CDR3 spells CASSRLGTGGTEAFF. The chain is built from TRBV5-1 and TRBJ1-1; TCRdb gives TRBD1 as the D gene, but with no DNA this cannot be confirmed. The germline V gene encodes CDR1 SGHRS and CDR2 YFSETQ. The CDR3 consists of 15 residues.

The chain is built from TRBV2 and TRBJ1-1. Per the germline V gene, CDR1 is SNHLY and CDR2 is FYNNEI. This CDR3 contains 15 residues. The CDR3 sequence: CASSEAGRRGTEAFF.

V usage is TRBV27 and J usage is TRBJ1-2; TCRdb gives TRBD1 as the D gene, but with no DNA this cannot be confirmed. The CDR3 has 14 amino acids. Germline-derived CDR1 and CDR2 are MNHEY and SMNVEV (reference sequence). This CDR3 is CASSLWGGDYGYTF.

The chain employs TRBV5-1 and TRBJ2-7; TCRdb names TRBD1, which stays unverified in the absence of DNA. Germline loops: CDR1 SGHRS, CDR2 YFSETQ. The CDR3 is 14 residues long. CDR3 loop: CASSFQGQNYEQYF.

The chain links TRBV12-3 or TRBV12-4 to TRBJ2-2; TCRdb's D call, TRBD2, is unchecked because there is no DNA. The CDR3 loop spans 19 amino acids. This CDR3 reads CASSQHRTSGKISTGELFF.

The chain links TRBV30 to TRBJ2-3; TCRdb names TRBD2, which stays unverified in the absence of DNA. The CDR3 is 14 residues long. Germline CDR1 GTSNPN, CDR2 SVGIG (reference sequence). The chain's CDR3 is CAWSVLLAGDTQYF.

The chain combines TRBV14 with TRBJ1-1; the TCRdb D gene call, TRBD1, has no DNA to confirm it. CDR3 length: 13 amino acids. Germline-derived CDR1 and CDR2 are SGHDN and FVKESK. The CDR3 spells CASSGAGWTEAFF.

This rearrangement joins TRBV24-1 to TRBJ2-2; the D gene TCRdb calls, TRBD2, cannot be checked with no DNA. Germline lookup yields CDR1 KGHDR and CDR2 SFDVKD. This CDR3 is 17 amino acids long. CDR3 residues: CATSDPGLAGGAGELFF.

This chain connects TRBV9 to TRBJ2-1; TCRdb selects TRBD2, and the lack of DNA leaves this call unchecked. CDR1 and CDR2 from the germline V gene are SGDLS and YYNGEE. The CDR3 consists of 15 residues. Here the CDR3 reads CASSPSGPFYNEQFF.

This chain links TRBV19 with TRBJ2-7; TCRdb designates TRBD1, a call that cannot be tested without DNA. This CDR3 contains 14 residues. The V gene's germline CDR1 is LNHDA and CDR2 SQIVND (reference sequence). This chain's CDR3 is CASSTSGKTYEQYF.

The chain is built from TRBV12-3 or TRBV12-4 and TRBJ1-5. The CDR3 runs 16 residues. The CDR3 spells CASSFKSARGNQPQHF.

The gene calls are TRBV12-3 or TRBV12-4 and TRBJ2-1; checking the TCRdb D call of TRBD2 is not possible without DNA. The CDR3 has 11 amino acids. The CDR3 loop is CASGPYNEQFF.

The chain carries TRBV20-1 and TRBJ2-7; the D call from TCRdb, TRBD2, cannot be confirmed without DNA. This CDR3 has 15 amino acids. The V gene's germline CDR1 is DFQATT and CDR2 SNEGSKA (reference sequence). The CDR3 here is CSARLATTLSYEQYF.

The chain has TRBV29-1 and TRBJ2-1; TCRdb lists TRBD1, though no DNA is available to test this call. Germline V gene lookup returns CDR1 SQVTM and CDR2 ANQGSEA. The CDR3 is made up of 14 amino acids. CDR3 residues: CSVEGWGPGNEQFF.

V usage is TRBV6-5 and J usage is TRBJ1-2; the TRBD1 assignment by TCRdb is unverifiable without DNA. CDR1 is MNHEY and CDR2 is SVGAGI in the germline V gene. This CDR3 spans 15 amino acids. This chain's CDR3 is CASRFDSGHNYGYTF.

The chain uses TRBV13 and TRBJ2-1; TCRdb reports TRBD1, a call that lacks DNA to check it against. The CDR3 is 15 residues long. Germline CDR1 PRHDT, CDR2 FYEKMQ (reference sequence). CDR3: CASIRGPPGYNEQFF.

This chain links TRBV13 with TRBJ1-1; TCRdb lists TRBD1, though no DNA is available to test this call. The CDR3 totals 14 residues. Germline CDR1 PRHDT, CDR2 FYEKMQ (reference sequence). The chain's CDR3 is CASSPTALDSEAFF.

The chain is built from TRBV7-2 and TRBJ1-5. Germline CDR1 and CDR2: SGHTA and FQGNSA. The CDR3 spans 16 residues. The CDR3 sequence is CASSPNTRALGQPQHF.